Described below is a single TCR beta chain sequence and its context. The data stem from a study of blood T cell repertoires in COVID-19. Overall study context: The samples span acute and convalescent COVID-19 from the United States, Italy and Spain.

The CDR3 is made up of 13 amino acids. V was shortened by 2 bases and J by 9 bases, with 8 bases between the two germline ends. Sequencing used immunoSEQ multiplex PCR; TCRdb keeps in-frame clones, though not all of them. The sample lists some 260,000 clones, about 79% occurring once. The genes are TRBV12-3 or TRBV12-4 and TRBJ1-6; the D gene is possibly TRBD1 (5 bases). The sequence came from a man older than 75 with acute or convalescent COVID-19. Sequenced sample: peripheral blood. The CDR3 DNA follows: TGTGCCAGCAGTTTAAGGGGAGGTTCACCCCTCCACTTT. Protein: CASSLRGGSPLHF.